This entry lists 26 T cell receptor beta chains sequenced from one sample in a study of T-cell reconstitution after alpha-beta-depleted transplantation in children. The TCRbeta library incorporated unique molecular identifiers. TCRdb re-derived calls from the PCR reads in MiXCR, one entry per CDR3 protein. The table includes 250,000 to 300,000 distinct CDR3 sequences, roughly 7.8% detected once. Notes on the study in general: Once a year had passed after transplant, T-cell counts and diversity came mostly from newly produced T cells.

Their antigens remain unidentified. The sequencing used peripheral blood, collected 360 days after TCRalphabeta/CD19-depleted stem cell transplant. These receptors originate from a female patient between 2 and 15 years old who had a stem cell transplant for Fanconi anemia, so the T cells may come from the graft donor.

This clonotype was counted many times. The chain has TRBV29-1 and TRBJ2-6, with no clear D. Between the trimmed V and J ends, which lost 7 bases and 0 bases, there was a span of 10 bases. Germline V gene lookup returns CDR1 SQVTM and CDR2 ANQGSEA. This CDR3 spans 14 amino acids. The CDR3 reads CSATTYSGANVLTF. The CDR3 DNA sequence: TGCAGCGCAACGACCTACTCTGGGGCCAACGTCCTGACTTTC.

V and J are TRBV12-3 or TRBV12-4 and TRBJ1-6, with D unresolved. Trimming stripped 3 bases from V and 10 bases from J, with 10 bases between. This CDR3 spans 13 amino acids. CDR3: CASSFRPESPLHF. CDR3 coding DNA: TGTGCCAGCAGTTTTCGTCCTGAATCACCCCTCCACTTT.

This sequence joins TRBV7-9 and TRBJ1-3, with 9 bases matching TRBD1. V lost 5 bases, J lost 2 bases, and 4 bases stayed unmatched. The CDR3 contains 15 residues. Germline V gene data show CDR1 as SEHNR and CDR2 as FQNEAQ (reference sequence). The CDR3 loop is CASSPGQGPGNTIYF. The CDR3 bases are TGTGCCAGCAGCCCAGGACAGGGGCCTGGAAACACCATATATTTT.

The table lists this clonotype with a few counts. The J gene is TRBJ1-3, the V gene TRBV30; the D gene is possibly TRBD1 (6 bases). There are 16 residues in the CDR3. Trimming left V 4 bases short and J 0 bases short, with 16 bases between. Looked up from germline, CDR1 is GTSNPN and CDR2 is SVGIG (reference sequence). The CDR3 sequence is CAWTSDSSVSGNTIYF. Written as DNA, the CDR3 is TGTGCCTGGACTTCGGACAGTTCTGTCTCTGGAAACACCATATATTTT.

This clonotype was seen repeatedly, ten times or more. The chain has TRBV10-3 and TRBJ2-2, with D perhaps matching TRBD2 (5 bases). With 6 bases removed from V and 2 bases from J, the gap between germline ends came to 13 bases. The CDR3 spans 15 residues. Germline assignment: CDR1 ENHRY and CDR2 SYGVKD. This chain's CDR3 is CAIRSSGINTGELFF. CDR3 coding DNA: TGTGCCATCAGATCTTCCGGGATCAACACCGGGGAGCTGTTTTTT.

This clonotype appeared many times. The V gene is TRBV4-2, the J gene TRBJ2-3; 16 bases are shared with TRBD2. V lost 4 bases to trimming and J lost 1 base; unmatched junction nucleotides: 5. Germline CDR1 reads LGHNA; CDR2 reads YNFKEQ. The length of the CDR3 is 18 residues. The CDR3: CASSPGLAGGKGTDTQYF. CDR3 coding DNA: TGTGCCAGCAGCCCGGGACTAGCGGGGGGGAAAGGCACAGATACGCAGTATTTT.

The CDR3 DNA is TGCAGTGCTACAGAAGCGGGGATTCACAATGAGCAGTTCTTC. Translating it yields CSATEAGIHNEQFF. The chain employs TRBV20-1 and TRBJ2-1; 7 bases agree with TRBD2. The CDR3 sequence is 14 residues long. Trimming cost V 4 bases and J 5 bases; bases outside gene matches: 8. Germline CDR1 reads DFQATT; CDR2 reads SNEGSKA (reference sequence).

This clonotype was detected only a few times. CDR3 region: CASSRMDRGNNSPLHF. CDR3 bases: TGCGCCAGCAGCAGAATGGACAGGGGAAATAATTCACCCCTCCACTTT. V is TRBV5-1 and J is TRBJ1-6; 9 bases align to TRBD1. The trim removed 4 bases at V and 5 bases at J, leaving 7 bases unmatched. The germline gives CDR1 SGHRS, CDR2 YFSETQ. CDR3 length: 16 amino acids.

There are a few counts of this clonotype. DNA of the CDR3: TGTGCCAGCTCACCTTCCCGGAGCCAGACTCTCTACACCTTC. Encoded protein: CASSPSRSQTLYTF. The chain links TRBV18 to TRBJ1-2; D unclear. V lost 3 bases to trimming and J lost 10 bases, with 18 bases between them. Per germline, CDR1 KGHSH and CDR2 LQKENI. CDR3 size: 14 residues.

The CDR3 reads CASSQDWSGLPYNEQFF. CDR3 coding DNA: TGTGCCAGCAGCCAAGATTGGAGTGGACTTCCCTACAATGAGCAGTTCTTC. The chain employs TRBV3-1 and TRBJ2-1; possible D gene TRBD2, 5 bases. The CDR3 is 17 residues long. Trimming removed 0 bases at V and 2 bases at J, with 14 bases between. CDR1 and CDR2 (germline): LGHDT, YNNKEL (reference sequence).

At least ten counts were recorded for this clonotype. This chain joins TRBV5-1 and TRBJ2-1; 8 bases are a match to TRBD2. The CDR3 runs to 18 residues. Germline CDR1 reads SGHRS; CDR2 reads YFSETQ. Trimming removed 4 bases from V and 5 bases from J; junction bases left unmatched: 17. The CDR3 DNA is TGCGCCAGCAGCCTGTGGAATGCAGCGGGGGTCCCTAACAATGAGCAGTTCTTC. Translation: CASSLWNAAGVPNNEQFF.

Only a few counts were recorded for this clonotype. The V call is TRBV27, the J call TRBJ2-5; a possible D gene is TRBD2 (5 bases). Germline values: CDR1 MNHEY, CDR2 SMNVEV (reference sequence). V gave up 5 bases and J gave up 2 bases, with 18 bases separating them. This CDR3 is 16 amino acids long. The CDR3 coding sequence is TGTGCCAGCAGTCCTGTGACCAAGAGCGGACAAGAGACCCAGTACTTC. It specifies CASSPVTKSGQETQYF.

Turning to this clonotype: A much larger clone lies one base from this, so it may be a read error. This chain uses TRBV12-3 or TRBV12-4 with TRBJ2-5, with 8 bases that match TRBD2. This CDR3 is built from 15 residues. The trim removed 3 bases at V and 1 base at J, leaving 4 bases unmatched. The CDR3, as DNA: TGTGCCAGCAGTTTCACGGGGGGGTGCCAAGAGACCCAGTACTTC. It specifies CASSFTGGCQETQYF.

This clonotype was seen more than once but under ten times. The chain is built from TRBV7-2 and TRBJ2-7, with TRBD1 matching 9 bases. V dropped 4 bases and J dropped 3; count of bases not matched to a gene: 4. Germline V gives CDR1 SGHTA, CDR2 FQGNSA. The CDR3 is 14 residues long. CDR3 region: CASSWRTGDYEQYV. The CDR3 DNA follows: TGTGCCAGCAGCTGGAGGACAGGGGACTACGAGCAGTACGTC.

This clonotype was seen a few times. The DNA for the CDR3 is TGTGCCAGCAGTTACGGCCTCCCAGATACGCAGTATTTT. Encoded protein: CASSYGLPDTQYF. This chain joins TRBV6-6 and TRBJ2-3; D gene ambiguous. The ends were cut back, 2 bases at V and 4 bases at J, with 7 bases in the middle. Germline V CDR1 and CDR2: MNHNY, SVGAGI (reference sequence). This CDR3 is 13 amino acids long.

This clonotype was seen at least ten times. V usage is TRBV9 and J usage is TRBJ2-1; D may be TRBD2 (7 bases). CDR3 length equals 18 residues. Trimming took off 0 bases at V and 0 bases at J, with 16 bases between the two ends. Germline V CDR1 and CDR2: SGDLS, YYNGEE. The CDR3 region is CASSVGWAGASSYNEQFF. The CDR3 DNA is TGTGCCAGCAGCGTAGGGTGGGCGGGGGCTAGCTCCTACAATGAGCAGTTCTTC.

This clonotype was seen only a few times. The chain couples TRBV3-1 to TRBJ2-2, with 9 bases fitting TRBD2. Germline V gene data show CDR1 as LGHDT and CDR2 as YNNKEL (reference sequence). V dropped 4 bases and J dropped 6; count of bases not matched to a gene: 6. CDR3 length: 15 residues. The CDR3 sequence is CASSRHSGSSGELFF. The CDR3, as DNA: TGTGCCAGCAGCCGTCATAGCGGGAGTTCCGGGGAGCTGTTTTTT.

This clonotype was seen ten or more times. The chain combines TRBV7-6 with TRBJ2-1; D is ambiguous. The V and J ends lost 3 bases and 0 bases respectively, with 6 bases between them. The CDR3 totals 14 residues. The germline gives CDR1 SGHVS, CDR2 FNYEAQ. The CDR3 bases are TGTGCCAGCAGCTTTACAAGCTCCTACAATGAGCAGTTCTTC. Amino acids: CASSFTSSYNEQFF.

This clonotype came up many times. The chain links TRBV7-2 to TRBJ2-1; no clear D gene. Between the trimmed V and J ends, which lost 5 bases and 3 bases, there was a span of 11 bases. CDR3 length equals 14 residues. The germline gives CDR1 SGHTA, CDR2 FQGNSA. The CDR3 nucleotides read TGTGCCAGCAGCGAGCTACGGTTCTACAATGAGCAGTTCTTC. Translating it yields CASSELRFYNEQFF.

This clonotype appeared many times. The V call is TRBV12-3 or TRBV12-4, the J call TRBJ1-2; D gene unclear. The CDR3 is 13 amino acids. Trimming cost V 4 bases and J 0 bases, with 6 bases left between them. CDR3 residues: CASSYTPNYGYTF. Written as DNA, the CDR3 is TGTGCCAGCAGTTACACCCCTAACTATGGCTACACCTTC.

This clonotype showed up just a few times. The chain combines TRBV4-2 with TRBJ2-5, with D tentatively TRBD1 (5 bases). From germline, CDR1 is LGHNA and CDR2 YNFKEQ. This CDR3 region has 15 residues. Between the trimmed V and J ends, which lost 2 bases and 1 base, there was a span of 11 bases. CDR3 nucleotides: TGTGCCAGCAGCCAATCCCAGGGTCCCCAAGAGACCCAGTACTTC. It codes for CASSQSQGPQETQYF.

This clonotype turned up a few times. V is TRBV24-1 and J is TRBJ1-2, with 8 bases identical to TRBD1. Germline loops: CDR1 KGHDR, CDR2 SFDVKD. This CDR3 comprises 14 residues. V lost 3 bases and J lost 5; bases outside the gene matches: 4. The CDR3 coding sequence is TGTGCCACCAGTGATACTCGGACAGGGTATGGCTACACCTTC. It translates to CATSDTRTGYGYTF.

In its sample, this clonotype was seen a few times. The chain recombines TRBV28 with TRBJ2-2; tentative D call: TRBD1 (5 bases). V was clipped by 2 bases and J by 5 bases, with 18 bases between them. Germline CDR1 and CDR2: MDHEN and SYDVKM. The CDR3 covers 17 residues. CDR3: CASSLLRTRDMTGELFF. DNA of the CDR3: TGTGCCAGCAGTTTACTTCGGACAAGGGATATGACCGGGGAGCTGTTTTTT. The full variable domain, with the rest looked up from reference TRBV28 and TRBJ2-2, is DVKVTQSSRYLVKRTGEKVFLECVQDMDHENMFWYRQDPGLGLRLIYFSYDVKMKEKGDIPEGYSVSREKKERFSLILESASTNQTSMYLCASSLLRTRDMTGELFFGEGSRLTVL.

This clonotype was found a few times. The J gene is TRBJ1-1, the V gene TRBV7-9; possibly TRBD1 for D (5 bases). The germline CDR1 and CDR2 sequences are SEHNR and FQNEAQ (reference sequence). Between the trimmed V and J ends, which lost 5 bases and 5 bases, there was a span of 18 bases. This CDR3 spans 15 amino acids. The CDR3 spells CASSVTGQSWTEAFF. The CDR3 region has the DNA TGTGCCAGCAGCGTTACAGGTCAAAGTTGGACTGAAGCTTTCTTT.

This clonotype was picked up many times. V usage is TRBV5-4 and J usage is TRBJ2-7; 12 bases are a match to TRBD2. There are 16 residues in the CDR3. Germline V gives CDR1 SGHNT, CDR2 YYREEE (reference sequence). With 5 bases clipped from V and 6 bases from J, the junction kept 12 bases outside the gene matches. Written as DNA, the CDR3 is TGTGCCAGCAGACCCTGGACTAGCGGGGAGTGGGGCGAGCAGTACTTC. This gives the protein CASRPWTSGEWGEQYF.

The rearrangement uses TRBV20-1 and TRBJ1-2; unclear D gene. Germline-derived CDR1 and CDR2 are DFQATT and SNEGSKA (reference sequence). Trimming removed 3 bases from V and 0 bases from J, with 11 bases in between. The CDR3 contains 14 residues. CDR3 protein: CSASSSHPNYGYTF. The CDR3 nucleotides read TGCAGTGCTAGTTCTTCTCATCCTAACTATGGCTACACCTTC.